The rows below give T cell receptor beta chains drawn from one sample of a study of blood T cell repertoires in COVID-19. The assay was immunoSEQ multiplex PCR, and TCRdb's table has in-frame clones only and misses some. The sample records fewer than 200,000 clones, roughly 70% being singletons. Specimen: peripheral blood. These TCRs come from a woman of 80 years or more with acute or convalescent COVID-19. Both conserved end residues are trimmed from each CDR3. Each record gives: V gene, CDR3 protein.

TRBV5-4	ASSSGPDRVDQPQH
TRBV5-1	ASRRDRGADEQY
TRBV7-2	ASSLAGGASYNEQF
TRBV5-6	ASSLRLAGGEEQY
TRBV28	ASSYPFSRTADQETQY
TRBV29-1	SAGLATGGEGGYT
TRBV25-1	ASSIRETSPLH
TRBV6-5	ASSYSREKGDTQY
TRBV5-1	ASSSGGEGNTIY
TRBV27	ASSLLLEGTEAF
TRBV5-1	ASSEIAQTGSGNTIY
TRBV10-1	ASNMFMTGELF
TRBV6-5	ASSSGGANYGYT
TRBV19	ASSWRNTNTGELF
TRBV25-1	ASSSPGSLRGYT
TRBV6-5	ASGGQMNTEAF
TRBV12-3/TRBV12-4	ASTLNTEAF
TRBV10-2	ASSEEGQPLYGYT
TRBV10-3	AISEAGVTYGYT
TRBV21-1	ASSGREASTGELF
TRBV19	ASSKTGSQETQY
TRBV7-7	ASSSGPVNSGNTIY
TRBV11-3	ASSLVQWRNTGELF
TRBV4-2	ASSQGSAYYNEQF
TRBV13	ASSRAPHEQY
TRBV4-3	ASSQDFQERGEQY
TRBV5-4	ASSLGGSGANVLT
TRBV7-2	ASSSRVGQPQH
TRBV7-2	ASSLNLAGGGDTQY
TRBV7-2	ASSPEGSSWRETQY
TRBV6-1	ASSEGVLQGALYGYT
TRBV7-8	AIGGGLISAPLH
TRBV5-1	ASSLGDSLEDTQY
TRBV7-9	ASSLMLVEETQY
TRBV28	ASSLPGVATNEKLF
TRBV11-3	ASSLEGSGQGSYEQY
TRBV5-1	ASSLHVTGEQF
TRBV4-2	ASSQETAGPAYEQY
TRBV12-3/TRBV12-4	ASRLGRGRGYT
TRBV3-1/TRBV3-2	ASSPPWRTDTQY